Listed below are T cell receptor beta chains from one sample, sequenced in a study of blood T cells in healthy people across ages. TCRdb called the 5' RACE reads again in MiXCR, with one record for every CDR3 protein. Here the sample spans under 1,000,000 distinct CDR3 sequences, more than 35% being singletons. Sequenced sample: blood. These receptors were collected from a man older than 75 in good health. CDR3s include the opening cysteine and the closing phenylalanine or tryptophan. D genes are given only for firm matches. Only some rows state a clone size, as once, few, many or a class for expanded clones.

D gene,J gene,V gene,clone size,CDR3 protein,CDR3 DNA
-,TRBJ2-1,TRBV7-2,-,CASSLETRSYNEQFF,TGTGCCAGCAGCTTAGAGACCAGGTCCTACAATGAGCAGTTCTTC
-,TRBJ2-1,TRBV6-1,few,CASSGWRDNEQFF,TGTGCCAGCAGTGGGTGGCGAGACAATGAGCAGTTCTTC
-,TRBJ2-3,TRBV12-3/TRBV12-4,-,CASSGMGGTDVQYF,TGTGCCAGCAGTGGAATGGGGGGCACAGATGTGCAGTATTTT
-,TRBJ2-7,TRBV20-1,-,CSARGASEGAKIYNEQYF,TGCAGTGCTAGAGGGGCATCGGAGGGTGCTAAAATCTACAATGAGCAGTACTTC
TRBD1,TRBJ2-7,TRBV6-1,-,CASSHRDSYEQYF,TGTGCCAGCAGCCACCGGGACAGCTACGAGCAGTACTTC
-,TRBJ2-7,TRBV6-2/TRBV6-3,-,CASSYLGPPPRNEQYF,TGTGCCAGCAGTTATCTCGGGCCTCCCCCTCGAAACGAGCAGTACTTC
-,TRBJ1-2,TRBV6-1,-,CASSEWPGYGYTF,TGTGCCAGCAGTGAGTGGCCGGGCTATGGCTACACCTTC
-,TRBJ2-3,TRBV13,-,CASSFVRRAVDTQYF,TGTGCCAGCAGCTTCGTACGGAGGGCTGTAGATACGCAGTATTTT
-,TRBJ2-1,TRBV30,-,CAWTLGGGEQFF,TGTGCCTGGACCCTCGGGGGCGGTGAGCAGTTCTTC
-,TRBJ2-7,TRBV7-9,few,CASSNQGQGPYEQYF,TGTGCCAGCAGCAACCAGGGACAAGGTCCCTACGAGCAGTACTTC
TRBD1,TRBJ2-2,TRBV4-3,-,CASSHRQGTTGELFF,TGCGCCAGCAGCCACAGACAGGGAACTACCGGGGAGCTGTTTTTT
TRBD1,TRBJ1-2,TRBV20-1,many,CSASTGDQYGYTF,TGCAGTGCTAGTACAGGGGACCAATATGGCTACACCTTC
-,TRBJ2-1,TRBV4-2,-,CASSQDLASVGEQFF,TGTGCCAGCAGCCAAGATTTGGCTAGCGTGGGTGAGCAGTTCTTC
TRBD1,TRBJ2-5,TRBV29-1,many,CSVPGQGSQETQYF,TGCAGCGTTCCGGGACAGGGGTCTCAAGAGACCCAGTACTTC
TRBD2,TRBJ2-7,TRBV7-2,few,CASSPNLAGDEQYF,TGTGCCAGCAGCCCCAATCTAGCGGGAGACGAGCAGTACTTC
-,TRBJ1-2,TRBV5-1,-,CTSSLVRGSNGYTF,TGCACCAGCAGCTTGGTAAGGGGTAGTAATGGCTACACCTTC
TRBD2,TRBJ2-7,TRBV7-2,-,CASSLDTSGYYEQYF,TGTGCCAGCAGCTTAGACACTAGCGGGTACTACGAGCAGTACTTC
-,TRBJ2-7,TRBV7-2,-,CASSFPGLSYNEQYF,TGTGCCAGCAGTTTCCCGGGACTTTCCTACAATGAGCAGTACTTC
TRBD2,TRBJ2-1,TRBV27,-,CASIRAGGGNEQFF,TGTGCCAGCATCAGAGCGGGAGGCGGAAATGAGCAGTTCTTC
TRBD1,TRBJ2-7,TRBV7-9,few,CASGSGGHDYEQYF,TGTGCCAGCGGATCAGGGGGCCATGACTACGAGCAGTACTTC
TRBD2,TRBJ2-1,TRBV20-1,many,CSGLARTSEYNEQFF,TGCAGTGGTCTAGCCCGGACTAGCGAGTACAATGAGCAGTTCTTC
-,TRBJ2-1,TRBV29-1,-,CSVTPFDEQFF,TGCAGCGTTACCCCCTTCGACGAGCAGTTCTTC
TRBD2,TRBJ2-2,TRBV19,-,CASSRLAGGFTGELFF,TGTGCCAGTAGTAGGCTAGCGGGAGGATTTACCGGGGAGCTGTTTTTT
-,TRBJ2-4,TRBV28,-,CASSLHRLLAKNIQYF,TGTGCCAGCAGTTTGCACCGACTGCTAGCCAAAAACATTCAGTACTTC
-,TRBJ2-3,TRBV2,once,CASSWAAFADTQYF,TGTGCCAGCAGCTGGGCCGCCTTCGCAGATACGCAGTATTTT
-,TRBJ2-7,TRBV20-1,once,CSAFGGPTLDEQYF,TGCAGTGCCTTCGGTGGACCCACGCTGGACGAGCAGTACTTC
TRBD2,TRBJ2-7,TRBV29-1,few,CSVAGGWGNEQYF,TGCAGCGTGGCGGGGGGTTGGGGAAACGAGCAGTACTTC
-,TRBJ1-1,TRBV12-3/TRBV12-4,-,CASNLGATNTEAFF,TGTGCCAGCAATTTGGGGGCGACGAACACTGAAGCTTTCTTT
-,TRBJ2-2,TRBV6-1,few,CAGAGNTGELFF,TGTGCCGGGGCCGGGAACACCGGGGAGCTGTTTTTT